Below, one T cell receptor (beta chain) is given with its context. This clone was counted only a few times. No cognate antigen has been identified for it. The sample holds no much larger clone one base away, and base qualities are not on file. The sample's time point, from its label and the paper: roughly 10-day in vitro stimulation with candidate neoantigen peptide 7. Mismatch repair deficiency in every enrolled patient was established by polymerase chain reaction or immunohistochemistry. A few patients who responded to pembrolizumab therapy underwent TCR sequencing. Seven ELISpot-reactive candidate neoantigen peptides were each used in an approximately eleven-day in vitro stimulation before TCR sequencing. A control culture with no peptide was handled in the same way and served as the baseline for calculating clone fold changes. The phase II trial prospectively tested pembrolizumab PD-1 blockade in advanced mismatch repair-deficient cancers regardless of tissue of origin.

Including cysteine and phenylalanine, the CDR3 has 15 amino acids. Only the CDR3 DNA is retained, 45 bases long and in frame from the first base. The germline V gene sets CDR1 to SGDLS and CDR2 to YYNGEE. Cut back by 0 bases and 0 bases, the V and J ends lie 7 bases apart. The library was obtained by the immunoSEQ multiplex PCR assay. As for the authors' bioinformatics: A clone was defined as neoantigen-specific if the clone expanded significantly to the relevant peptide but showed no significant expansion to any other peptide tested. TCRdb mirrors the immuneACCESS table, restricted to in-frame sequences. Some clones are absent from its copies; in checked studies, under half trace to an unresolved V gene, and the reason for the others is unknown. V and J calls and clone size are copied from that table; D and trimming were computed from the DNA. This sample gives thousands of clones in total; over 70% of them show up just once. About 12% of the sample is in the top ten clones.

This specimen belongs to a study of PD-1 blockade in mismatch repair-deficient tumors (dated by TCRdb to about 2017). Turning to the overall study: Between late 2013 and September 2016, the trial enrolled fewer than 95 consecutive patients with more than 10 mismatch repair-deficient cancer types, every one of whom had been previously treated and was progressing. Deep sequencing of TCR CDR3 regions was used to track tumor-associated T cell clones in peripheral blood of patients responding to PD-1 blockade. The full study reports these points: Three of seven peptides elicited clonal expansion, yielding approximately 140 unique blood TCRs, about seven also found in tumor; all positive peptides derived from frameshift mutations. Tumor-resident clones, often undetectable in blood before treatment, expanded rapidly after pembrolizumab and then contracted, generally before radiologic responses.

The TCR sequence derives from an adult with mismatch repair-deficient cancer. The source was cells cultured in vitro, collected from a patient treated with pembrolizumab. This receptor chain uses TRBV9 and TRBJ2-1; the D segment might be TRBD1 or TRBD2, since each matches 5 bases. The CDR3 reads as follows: CASSVGGASYNEQFF. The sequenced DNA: TGTGCCAGCAGCGTAGGAGGGGCCTCCTACAATGAGCAGTTCTTC.